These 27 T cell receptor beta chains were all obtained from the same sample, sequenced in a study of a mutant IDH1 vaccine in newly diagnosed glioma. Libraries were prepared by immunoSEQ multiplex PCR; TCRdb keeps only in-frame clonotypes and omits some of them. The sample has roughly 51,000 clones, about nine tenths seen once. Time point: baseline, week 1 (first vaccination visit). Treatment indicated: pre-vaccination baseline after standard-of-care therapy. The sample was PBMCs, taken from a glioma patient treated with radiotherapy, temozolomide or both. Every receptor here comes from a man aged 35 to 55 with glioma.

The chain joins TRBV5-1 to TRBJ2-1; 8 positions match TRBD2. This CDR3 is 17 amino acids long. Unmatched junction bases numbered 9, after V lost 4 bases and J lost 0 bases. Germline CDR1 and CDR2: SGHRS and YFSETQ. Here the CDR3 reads CASSPVSSGFSYNEQFF. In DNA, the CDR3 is TGCGCCAGCAGCCCCGTTTCTAGCGGGTTCTCCTACAATGAGCAGTTCTTC.

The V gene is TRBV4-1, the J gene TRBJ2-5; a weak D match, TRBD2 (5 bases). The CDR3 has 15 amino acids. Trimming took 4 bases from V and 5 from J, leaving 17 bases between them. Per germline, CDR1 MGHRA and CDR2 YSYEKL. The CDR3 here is CASSLWLSGRETQYF. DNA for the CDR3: TGCGCCAGCAGCCTCTGGTTGTCGGGAAGGGAGACCCAGTACTTC.

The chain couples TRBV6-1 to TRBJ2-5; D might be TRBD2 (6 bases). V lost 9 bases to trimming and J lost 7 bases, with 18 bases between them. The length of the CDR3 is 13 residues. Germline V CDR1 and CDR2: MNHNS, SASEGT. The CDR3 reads CARGDWGGGTQYF. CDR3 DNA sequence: TGTGCCAGAGGGGACTGGGGTGGGGGGACCCAGTACTTC.

As DNA, the CDR3 is TGTGCCAGCAGACGACGGACGGGGGGTCCCGAGACCCAGTACTTC. As protein: CASRRRTGGPETQYF. The rearrangement uses TRBV27 and TRBJ2-5; the match to TRBD2 covers 7 bases. The CDR3 contains 15 residues. The germline CDR1 and CDR2 sequences are MNHEY and SMNVEV (reference sequence). Unmatched junction bases numbered 12, after V lost 6 bases and J lost 5 bases.

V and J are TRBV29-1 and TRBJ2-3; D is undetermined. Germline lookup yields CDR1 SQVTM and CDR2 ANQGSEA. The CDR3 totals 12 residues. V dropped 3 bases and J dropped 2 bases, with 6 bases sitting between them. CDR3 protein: CSVDRLTDTQYF. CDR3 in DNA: TGCAGCGTTGATCGACTCACAGATACGCAGTATTTT.

Here the CDR3 DNA reads TGTGCCAGCAGCCGGGACCTCACTGAAGCTTTCTTT. It codes for CASSRDLTEAFF. V usage is TRBV7-3 and J usage is TRBJ1-1; TRBD1 is a possible D gene (5 bases). The germline V gene has CDR1 SGHTA and CDR2 FQGTGA. This CDR3 is 12 amino acids long. V shed 5 bases and J shed 4 bases, with 8 bases lying between them. Full variable domain (rest looked up from reference TRBV7-3 and TRBJ1-1): GAGVSQTPSNKVTEKGKYVELRCDPISGHTALYWYRQSLGQGPEFLIYFQGTGAADDSGLPNDRFFAVRPEGSVSTLKIQRTERGDSAVYLCASSRDLTEAFFGQGTRLTVV.

This CDR3 reads CASSLPPSGRARPYNEQFF. In nucleotides, the CDR3 is TGTGCCAGCAGCTTGCCGCCTAGCGGGAGGGCCCGCCCCTACAATGAGCAGTTCTTC. The chain joins TRBV5-4 to TRBJ2-1, with 12 bases identical to TRBD2. Germline CDR1 is SGHNT and CDR2 is YYREEE (reference sequence). The CDR3 consists of 19 residues. V lost 1 base, J lost 2 bases, and 10 bases stayed unmatched.

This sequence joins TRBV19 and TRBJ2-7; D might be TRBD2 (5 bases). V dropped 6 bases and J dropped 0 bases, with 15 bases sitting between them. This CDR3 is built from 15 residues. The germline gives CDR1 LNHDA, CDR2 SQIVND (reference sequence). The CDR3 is CASRDPSGSSYEQYF. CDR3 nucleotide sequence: TGTGCCAGTAGGGACCCCAGCGGCAGCTCCTACGAGCAGTACTTC.

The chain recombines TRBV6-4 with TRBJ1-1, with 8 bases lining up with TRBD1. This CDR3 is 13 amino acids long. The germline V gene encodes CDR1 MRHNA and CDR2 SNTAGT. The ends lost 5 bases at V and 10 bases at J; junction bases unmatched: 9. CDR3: CASSSGGASRAFF. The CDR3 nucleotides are TGTGCCAGCAGTTCAGGGGGCGCGTCACGAGCTTTCTTT.

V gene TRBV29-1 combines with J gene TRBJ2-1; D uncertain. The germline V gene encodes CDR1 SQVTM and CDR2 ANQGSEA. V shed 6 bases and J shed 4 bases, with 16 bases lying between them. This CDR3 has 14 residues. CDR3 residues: CSVPSRRRYNEQFF. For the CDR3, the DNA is TGCAGCGTCCCCAGCCGCCGTAGGTACAATGAGCAGTTCTTC.

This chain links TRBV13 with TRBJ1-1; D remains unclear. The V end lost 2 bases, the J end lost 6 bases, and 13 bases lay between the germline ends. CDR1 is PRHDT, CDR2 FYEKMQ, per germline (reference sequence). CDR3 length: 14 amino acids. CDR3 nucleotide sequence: TGTGCCAGCAGCTTAACTAAGGGTTTTCCTGAAGCTTTCTTT. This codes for CASSLTKGFPEAFF.

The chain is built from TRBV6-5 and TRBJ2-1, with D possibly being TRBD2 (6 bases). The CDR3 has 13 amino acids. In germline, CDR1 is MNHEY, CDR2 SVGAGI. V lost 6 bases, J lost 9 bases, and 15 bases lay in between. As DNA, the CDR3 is TGTGCCAGCAGCTCTCCCACTAGCCTTGAGCAGTTCTTC. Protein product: CASSSPTSLEQFF.

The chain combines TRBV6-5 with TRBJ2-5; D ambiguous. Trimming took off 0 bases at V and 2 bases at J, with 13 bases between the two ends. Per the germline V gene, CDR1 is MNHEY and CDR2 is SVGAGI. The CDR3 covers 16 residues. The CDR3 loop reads CASSYSKGMGQETQYF. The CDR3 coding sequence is TGTGCCAGCAGTTACTCGAAAGGGATGGGGCAAGAGACCCAGTACTTC.

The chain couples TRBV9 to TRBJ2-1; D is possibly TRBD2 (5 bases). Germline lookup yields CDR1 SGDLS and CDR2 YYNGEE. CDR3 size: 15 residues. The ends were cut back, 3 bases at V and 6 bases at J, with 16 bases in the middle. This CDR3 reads CASSAWASSFNEQFF. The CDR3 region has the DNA TGTGCCAGCAGCGCTTGGGCTAGCAGTTTCAATGAGCAGTTCTTC.

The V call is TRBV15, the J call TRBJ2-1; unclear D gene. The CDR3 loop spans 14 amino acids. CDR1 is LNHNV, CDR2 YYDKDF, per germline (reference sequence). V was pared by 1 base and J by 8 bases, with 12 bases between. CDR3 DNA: TGTGCCACCAGCAGAGTCCAGGTTTTGTATGAGCAGTTCTTC. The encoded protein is CATSRVQVLYEQFF.

The chain's CDR3 is CASSPQLIYGGYTF. In DNA, the CDR3 is TGCGCCAGCAGCCCCCAACTCATATATGGAGGCTACACCTTC. The rearrangement joins TRBV4-3 to TRBJ1-2; D is undetermined. Trimming stripped 4 bases from V and 8 bases from J, with 17 bases between. The CDR3 contains 14 residues. CDR1 and CDR2 (germline): LGHNA, YSLEER.

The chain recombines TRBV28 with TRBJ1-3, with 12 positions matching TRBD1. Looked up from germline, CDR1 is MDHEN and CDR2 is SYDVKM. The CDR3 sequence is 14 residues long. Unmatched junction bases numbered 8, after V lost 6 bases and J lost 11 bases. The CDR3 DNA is TGTGCCAGCAGCCGAGGGACAGGGGGCTTTGCCATATATTTT. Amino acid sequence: CASSRGTGGFAIYF.

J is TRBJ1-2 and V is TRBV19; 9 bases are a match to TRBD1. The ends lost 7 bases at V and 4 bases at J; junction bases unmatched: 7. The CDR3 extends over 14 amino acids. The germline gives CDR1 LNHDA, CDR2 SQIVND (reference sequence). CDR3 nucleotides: TGTGCCAGTACTCCGACAGGGGGATCCTATGGCTACACCTTC. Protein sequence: CASTPTGGSYGYTF.

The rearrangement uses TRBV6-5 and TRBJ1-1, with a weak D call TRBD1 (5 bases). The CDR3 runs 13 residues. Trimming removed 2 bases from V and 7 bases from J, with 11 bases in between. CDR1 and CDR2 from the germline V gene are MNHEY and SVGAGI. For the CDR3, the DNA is TGTGCCAGCAGTTACGCTCGGGGGTATGAAGCTTTCTTT. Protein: CASSYARGYEAFF.

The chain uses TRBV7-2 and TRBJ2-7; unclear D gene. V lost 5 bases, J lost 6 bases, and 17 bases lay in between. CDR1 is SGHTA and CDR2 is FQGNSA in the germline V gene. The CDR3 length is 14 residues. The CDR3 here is CASSLQSGWGEQYF. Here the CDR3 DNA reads TGTGCCAGCAGCCTGCAATCCGGCTGGGGCGAGCAGTACTTC.

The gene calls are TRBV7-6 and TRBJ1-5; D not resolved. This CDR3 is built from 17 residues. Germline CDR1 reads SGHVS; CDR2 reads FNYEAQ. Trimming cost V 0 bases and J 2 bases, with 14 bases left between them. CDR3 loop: CASSLAARDRGNQPQHF. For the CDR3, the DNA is TGTGCCAGCAGCTTAGCGGCGCGAGACCGTGGCAATCAGCCCCAGCATTTT.

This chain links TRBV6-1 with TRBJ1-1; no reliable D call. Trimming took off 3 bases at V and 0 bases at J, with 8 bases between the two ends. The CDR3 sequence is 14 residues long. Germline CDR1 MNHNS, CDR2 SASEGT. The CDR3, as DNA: TGTGCCAGCAGTGATCGGGGAGTGAACACTGAAGCTTTCTTT. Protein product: CASSDRGVNTEAFF.

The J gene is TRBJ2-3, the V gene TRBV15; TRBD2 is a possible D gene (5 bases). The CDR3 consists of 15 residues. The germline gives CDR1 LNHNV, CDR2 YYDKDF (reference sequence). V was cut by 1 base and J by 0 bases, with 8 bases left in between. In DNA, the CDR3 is TGTGCCACCAGCAGAGGGACTCTTAGCACAGATACGCAGTATTTT. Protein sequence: CATSRGTLSTDTQYF.

This chain's CDR3 is CASSLAGVPVYEQYF. The CDR3 DNA follows: TGCGCCAGCAGCCTGGCCGGCGTACCTGTCTACGAGCAGTACTTC. The J gene is TRBJ2-7, the V gene TRBV5-1; D unclear. CDR1 is SGHRS and CDR2 is YFSETQ in the germline V gene. The germline V and J ends were trimmed by 4 bases and 3 bases, with 17 bases remaining between them. The CDR3 is 15 residues long.

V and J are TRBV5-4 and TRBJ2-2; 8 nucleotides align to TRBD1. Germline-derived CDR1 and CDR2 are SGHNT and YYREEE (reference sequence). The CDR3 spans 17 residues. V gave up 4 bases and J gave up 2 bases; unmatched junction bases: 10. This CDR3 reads CASSRRDRTFNTGELFF. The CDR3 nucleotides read TGTGCCAGCAGCCGACGGGACAGGACCTTTAACACCGGGGAGCTGTTTTTT.

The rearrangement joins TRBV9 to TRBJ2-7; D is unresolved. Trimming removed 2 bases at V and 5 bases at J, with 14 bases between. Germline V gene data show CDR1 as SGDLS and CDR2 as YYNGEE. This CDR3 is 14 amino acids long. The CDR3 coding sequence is TGTGCCAGCAGCGTCGAGTATATTGTCCACGAGCAGTACTTC. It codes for CASSVEYIVHEQYF. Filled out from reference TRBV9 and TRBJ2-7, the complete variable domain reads DSGVTQTPKHLITATGQRVTLRCSPRSGDLSVYWYQQSLDQGLQFLIQYYNGEERAKGNILERFSAQQFPDLHSELNLSSLELGDSALYFCASSVEYIVHEQYFGPGTRLTVT.

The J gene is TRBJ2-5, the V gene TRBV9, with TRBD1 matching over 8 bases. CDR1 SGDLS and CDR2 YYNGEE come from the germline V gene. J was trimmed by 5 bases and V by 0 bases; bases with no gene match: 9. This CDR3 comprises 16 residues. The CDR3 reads CASSVVGRQGRETQYF. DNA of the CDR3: TGTGCCAGCAGCGTAGTCGGTAGACAGGGGAGGGAGACCCAGTACTTC.